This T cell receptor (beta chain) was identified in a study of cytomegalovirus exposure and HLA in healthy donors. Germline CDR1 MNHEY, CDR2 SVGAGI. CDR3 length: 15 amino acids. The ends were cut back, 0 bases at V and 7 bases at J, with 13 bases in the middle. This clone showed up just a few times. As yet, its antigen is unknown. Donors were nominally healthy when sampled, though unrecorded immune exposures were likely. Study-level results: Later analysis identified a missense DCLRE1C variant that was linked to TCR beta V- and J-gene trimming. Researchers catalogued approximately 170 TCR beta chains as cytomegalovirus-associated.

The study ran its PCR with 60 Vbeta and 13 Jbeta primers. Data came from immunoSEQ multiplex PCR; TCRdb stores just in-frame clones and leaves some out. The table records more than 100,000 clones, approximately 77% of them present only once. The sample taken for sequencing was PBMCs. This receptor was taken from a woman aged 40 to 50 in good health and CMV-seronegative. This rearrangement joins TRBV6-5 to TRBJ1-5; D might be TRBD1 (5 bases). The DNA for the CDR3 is TGTGCCAGCAGTTACTCTGGCAGGGAAACACAGCCCCAGCATTTT. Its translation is CASSYSGRETQPQHF.